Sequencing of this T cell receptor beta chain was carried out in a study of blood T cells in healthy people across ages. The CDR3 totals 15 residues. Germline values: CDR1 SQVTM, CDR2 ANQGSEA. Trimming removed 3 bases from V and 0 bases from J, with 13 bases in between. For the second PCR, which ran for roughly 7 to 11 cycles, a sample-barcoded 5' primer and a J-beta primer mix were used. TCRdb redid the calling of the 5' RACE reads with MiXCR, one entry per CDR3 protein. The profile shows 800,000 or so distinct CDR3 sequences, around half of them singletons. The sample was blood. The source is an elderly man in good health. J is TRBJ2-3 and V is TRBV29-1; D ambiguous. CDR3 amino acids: CSVDRGHESTDTQYF. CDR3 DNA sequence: TGCAGCGTTGATCGTGGGCACGAAAGCACAGATACGCAGTATTTT.